These 9 T cell receptor beta chains came from one sample sequenced in a study of PD-L1 blockade in urothelial cancer. Method: immunoSEQ multiplex PCR; TCRdb's copy keeps in-frame clones and lacks some. The top ten hold over 9% of the sample, which has roughly 90,000 clones, 90% seen once. Sample: PBMCs, taken around atezolizumab (anti-PD-L1) treatment. The receptors were sampled from a man aged 55-75 years with urothelial cancer.

V and J are TRBV5-6 and TRBJ2-4; TRBD1 might be the D (5 bases). CDR3 length: 13 residues. The germline CDR1 and CDR2 sequences are SGHDT and YYEEEE. Trimming cost V 0 bases and J 7 bases, with 8 bases left between them. The CDR3 loop reads CASSLEKGNIQYF. CDR3 in DNA: TGTGCCAGCAGCTTGGAGAAGGGGAACATTCAGTACTTC.

The rearrangement uses TRBV19 and TRBJ1-1; 7 bases line up with TRBD1. This CDR3 region has 16 residues. V shed 2 bases and J 5 bases; nucleotides not matched to a gene: 11. Germline V CDR1 and CDR2: LNHDA, SQIVND (reference sequence). The CDR3 sequence: CASSIYPTGRSTEAFF. DNA for the CDR3: TGTGCCAGTAGTATATATCCGACAGGGAGGTCAACTGAAGCTTTCTTT.

The V and J genes are TRBV11-2 and TRBJ2-7, with 7 bases aligning to TRBD1. The V segment lost 5 bases and the J segment 0 bases; nucleotides outside the gene matches: 4. The germline V gene has CDR1 SGHAT and CDR2 FQNNGV. This CDR3 contains 14 residues. The DNA of the CDR3 is TGTGCCAGCAGCAAACGGGACAGCTCCTACGAGCAGTACTTC. This codes for CASSKRDSSYEQYF.

V usage is TRBV4-2 and J usage is TRBJ2-5; D not resolved. CDR1 and CDR2 (germline): LGHNA, YNFKEQ. The CDR3 extends over 14 amino acids. Trimming took 0 bases from V and 4 from J, leaving 9 bases between them. The CDR3 spells CASSQELVGETQYF. DNA for the CDR3: TGTGCCAGCAGCCAAGAATTGGTCGGAGAGACCCAGTACTTC.

Written as DNA, the CDR3 is TGTGCCTGGAGTGTAATACAGGGCGACCATTCACCCCTCCACTTT. As protein: CAWSVIQGDHSPLHF. The chain employs TRBV30 and TRBJ1-6; a weak D match, TRBD1 (6 bases). The CDR3 is 15 amino acids. Looked up from germline, CDR1 is GTSNPN and CDR2 is SVGIG (reference sequence). V dropped 0 bases and J dropped 8 bases, with 14 bases sitting between them.

This rearrangement joins TRBV6-8 to TRBJ2-1; 12 positions agree with TRBD2. The germline V gene has CDR1 MNHGY and CDR2 SAAAGT. V was clipped by 4 bases and J by 0 bases; unmatched bases: 10. The CDR3 spans 19 residues. CDR3 in DNA: TGTGCCAGCAGTTTCACACGGGGACTAGCGGGCTACTCCTACAATGAGCAGTTCTTC. This translates into CASSFTRGLAGYSYNEQFF.

This clone has a single count. V gene TRBV5-1 combines with J gene TRBJ2-7, with 8 nucleotides matching TRBD2. The CDR3 spans 14 residues. Germline lookup yields CDR1 SGHRS and CDR2 YFSETQ. The V segment lost 10 bases and the J segment 7 bases; nucleotides outside the gene matches: 16. The CDR3 nucleotides read TGCGCCGGGTATGGTGGCGGGGGGATCTTGGAGCAGTACTTC. Its translation: CAGYGGGGILEQYF.

J is TRBJ2-3 and V is TRBV23-1; a weak D match, TRBD1 (6 bases). TRBV23-1 is an open reading frame whose function is uncertain. Trimming left V 7 bases short and J 3 bases short, with 14 bases between. The CDR3 has 14 amino acids. The CDR3 nucleotides are TGCGCCAGCACCCCCTTGGACAGTACAGATACGCAGTATTTT. This codes for CASTPLDSTDTQYF.

The gene calls are TRBV5-4 and TRBJ2-1; unclear D gene. With 0 bases removed from V and 1 base from J, the gap between germline ends came to 8 bases. CDR1 and CDR2 from the germline V gene are SGHNT and YYREEE (reference sequence). This CDR3 region has 15 residues. The DNA of the CDR3 is TGTGCCAGCAGCTTGGCCCTGTTGTCCTACAATGAGCAGTTCTTC. This sequence encodes CASSLALLSYNEQFF.